This TCR beta chain originates from a study of Ad26.COV2.S vaccination and SARS-CoV-2 variants. Generated by immunoSEQ multiplex PCR, the TCRdb table keeps only in-frame clones and is missing some. This table holds roughly 250,000 clones, 87% found once. Treatment defined: some 20 received Ad26.COV2.S at low or high dose, single or two shots; several received placebo; per-sample allocation not given. The study sampled participants on day 63 after the first vaccine or placebo injection. The CDR3 sequence is 14 residues long. The ends lost 4 bases at V and 2 bases at J; junction bases unmatched: 1. The germline gives CDR1 LGHDT, CDR2 YNNKEL (reference sequence).

The source of this sequence is a person between 18 and 65 years old who received the Ad26.COV2.S COVID-19 vaccine or a placebo. The chain carries TRBV3-1 (or the pseudogene TRBV3-2) and TRBJ2-7; 11 nucleotides agree with TRBD2. Material: peripheral blood, obtained in a trial of Ad26.COV2.S vaccine versus placebo. Here the CDR3 DNA reads TGTGCCAGCAGCCGACTAGCGGGACCCTACGAGCAGTACTTC. This sequence encodes CASSRLAGPYEQYF.